This entry is about one TCR beta chain. Its antigen is unidentified. A read error may produce the germline difference seen at one junction end. Carried by the TCR beta cDNA libraries were unique molecular identifiers. MiXCR, applied by TCRdb to the PCR reads, yields one record per CDR3 protein. The data show approximately 460,000 distinct CDR3 sequences, roughly 46% seen once. This sample was taken from a study of post-analysis software for immune sequencing data. Whole-study findings and limits: About 5 TRBV segments (TRBV5-6, TRBV5-1 and TRBV20-1 among them) occurred more frequently in patients than in controls.

The CDR3 has 13 residues. The germline V gene has CDR1 MDHEN and CDR2 SYDVKM. The receptor was derived from a girl aged 10 to 17 with multiple sclerosis. The chain links TRBV28 to TRBJ2-5; D is perhaps TRBD1 (6 bases). Sample: blood. The CDR3 DNA is TGTGCCAGCAGTTTGGGGCCAGAGGGGGAGCAGGTCTTC. Protein sequence: CASSLGPEGEQVF.